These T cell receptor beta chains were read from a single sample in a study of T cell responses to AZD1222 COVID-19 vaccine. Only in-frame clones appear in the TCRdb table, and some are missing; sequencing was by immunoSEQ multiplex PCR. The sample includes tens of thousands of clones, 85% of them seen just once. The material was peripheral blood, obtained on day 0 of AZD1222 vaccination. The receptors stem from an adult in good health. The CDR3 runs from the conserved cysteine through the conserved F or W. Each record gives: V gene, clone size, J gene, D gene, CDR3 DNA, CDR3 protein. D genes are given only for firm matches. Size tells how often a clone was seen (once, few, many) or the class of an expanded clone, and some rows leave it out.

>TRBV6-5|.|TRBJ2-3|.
TGTGCCAGCAGTTATAGCCTATGGGTAGATACGCAGTATTTT
CASSYSLWVDTQYF
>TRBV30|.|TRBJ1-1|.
TGTGCCTGGACTGGGGCTGAGGGCACTGAAGCTTTCTTT
CAWTGAEGTEAFF
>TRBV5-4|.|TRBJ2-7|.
TGTGCCAGCAGCTTCAGGGGAGTCTTGCACGAGCAGTACTTC
CASSFRGVLHEQYF
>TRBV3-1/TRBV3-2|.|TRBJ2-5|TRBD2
TGTGCCAGCAGCCTGGGACTAGTAGAGACCCAGTACTTC
CASSLGLVETQYF
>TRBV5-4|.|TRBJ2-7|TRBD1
TGTGCCAGCAGCCCGGGACAGGGTGTTCAGTACTTC
CASSPGQGVQYF
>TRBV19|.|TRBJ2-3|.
TGTGCCAGTAGTCCCCAATCCAGGGGAACAGATACGCAGTATTTT
CASSPQSRGTDTQYF
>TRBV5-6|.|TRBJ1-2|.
TGTGCCAGCAGAGTCCGGGGGCTCTATGGCTACACCTTC
CASRVRGLYGYTF
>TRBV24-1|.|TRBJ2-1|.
TGTGCCACCAGTGATCGACAGAGCTACAATGAGCAGTTCTTC
CATSDRQSYNEQFF
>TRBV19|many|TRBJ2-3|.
TGTGCCAGTGCCAGCCAAGTCGGCCAGGATACGCAGTATTTT
CASASQVGQDTQYF
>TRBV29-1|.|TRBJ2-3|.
TGCAGCGGGCGACAGGAAGACACAGATACGCAGTATTTT
CSGRQEDTDTQYF
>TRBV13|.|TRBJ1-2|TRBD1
TGTGCCAGCAGCCTCCAGGGGGCGATCAGTGGCTACACCTTC
CASSLQGAISGYTF
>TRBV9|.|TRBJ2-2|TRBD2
TGTGCCAGCAGCGCCCTTAGCGGGGGGGCCGGGGAGCTGTTTTTT
CASSALSGGAGELFF
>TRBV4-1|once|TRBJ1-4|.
TGCGCCAGCAGCCAAGACTGGTCAGAGCGTGAAAAACTGTTTTTT
CASSQDWSEREKLFF
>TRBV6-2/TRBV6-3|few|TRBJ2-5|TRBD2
TGTGCCAGCAGTTACTCCCTTAGCGGGGGGGCCATTGGTATAGAGACCCAGTACTTC
CASSYSLSGGAIGIETQYF
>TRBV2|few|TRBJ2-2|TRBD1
TGTGCCCTTAAGCGGGACAGGGGAATCGCCGGGGAGCTGTTTTTT
CALKRDRGIAGELFF
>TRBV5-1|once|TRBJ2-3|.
TGCGCCAGCAGCTTGGGGGGGGCCGGCACAGATACGCAGTATTTT
CASSLGGAGTDTQYF
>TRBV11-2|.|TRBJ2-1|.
TGTGCTATCTTTGGCCCCGACAGGGGAGGGGAGCAGTTCTTC
CAIFGPDRGGEQFF
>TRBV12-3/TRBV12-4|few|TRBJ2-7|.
TGTGCCAGCAGTTTATATCACGAGCAGTACTTC
CASSLYHEQYF
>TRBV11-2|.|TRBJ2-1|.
TGTGCCAGCAGCTGGGGGCCTTACAATGAGCAGTTCTTC
CASSWGPYNEQFF
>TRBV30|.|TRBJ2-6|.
TGTGCCTCCCCTCATTCTGGGGCCAACGTCCTGACTTTC
CASPHSGANVLTF
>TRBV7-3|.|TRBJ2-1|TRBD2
TGTGCCAGCAGCTTAGTGGGGACTAGCGCCAGCTCCTACAATGAGCAGTTCTTC
CASSLVGTSASSYNEQFF
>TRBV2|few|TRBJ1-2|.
TGTGCCAGCAGCCCTAGCCCGGGGAGCAACTATGGCTACACCTTC
CASSPSPGSNYGYTF
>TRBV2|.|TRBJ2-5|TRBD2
TGTGCCAGCAGTGTTGGACTAGCGGGGGGAAGGCAAGAGACCCAGTACTTC
CASSVGLAGGRQETQYF
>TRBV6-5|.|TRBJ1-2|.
TGTGCCAGCAGTTACGGTGGTGGCTACACCTTC
CASSYGGGYTF
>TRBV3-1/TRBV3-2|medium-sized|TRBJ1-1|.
TGTGCCAGCAGCCATACCAGCGCCAAGAACACTGAAGCTTTCTTT
CASSHTSAKNTEAFF
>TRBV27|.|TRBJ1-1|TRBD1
TGTGCCAGCAGTTTAATTTGGCAGGGGGACATGAACACTGAAGCTTTCTTT
CASSLIWQGDMNTEAFF
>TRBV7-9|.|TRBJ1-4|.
TGTGCCAGCAGCTTATCCGCAGGTCTGGGTGGCGAAAAACTGTTTTTT
CASSLSAGLGGEKLFF
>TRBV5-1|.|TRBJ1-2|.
TGCGCCAGCAGCCGCGGTGGTGGTGATGGCTACACCTTC
CASSRGGGDGYTF